This TCR beta chain was identified in a study of CDR3 diversity in severe acne (dated by TCRdb to the late 2010s). The library was made by PCR. Sequencing was carried out with an Illumina HiSeq 2000. TCRdb itself trimmed the public reads at Q25 with fastp, ran MiXCR and retained productive beta chains. Under each unique CDR3 protein, matching rows form one entry showing the most common genes and DNA. This sample lists over 85,000 distinct CDR3 sequences; around 56% were detected once. The ten largest clones represent roughly 12% of the sample. This clonotype was counted many times. This clone's antigen is unknown. Within one base of it there is no much larger clone, and no base qualities were kept. The CDR3 goes from the cysteine to the phenylalanine over 12 residues. Only the CDR3 DNA stays, 36 bases, in frame from base 1. V lost 5 bases and J lost 6 bases, and the count of bases not matched to a germline gene is 6. The germline V gene (reference sequence) provides CDR1 DFQATT and CDR2 SNEGSKA.

The origin of this receptor is a male donor with acne. Rearrangement joined TRBV20-1 to TRBJ2-7; TRBD2 agrees with 8 junctional bases. The source material was blood. The DNA sequence is TGCAGTGCTGAACGGGGGGGCGGCGAGCAGTACTTC. Its amino acids are CSAERGGGEQYF.